These T cell receptor beta chains were read from a single sample in a study of shared clonotypes between healthy human individuals. Here immunoSEQ multiplex PCR was the method, and the copy in TCRdb shows in-frame clones only, minus some. The sample consists of roughly 2 million clones, about 94% of them appearing once. The sequencing sample was made of naive CD8+ T cells sorted from blood. These receptors originate from a man aged 18 to 29 in good health. The CDR3 runs from the conserved cysteine through the conserved F or W. The D gene is left open where the match is weak. Size values are once, few and many counts, or a class for expanded clones, and some rows have none.

j_gene	abundance	d_gene	v_gene	CDR3nt	CDR3aa
TRBJ1-1	.	.	TRBV28	TGTGCCAGCGCGGACAGTGGGGAAGCTTTCTTT	CASADSGEAFF
TRBJ1-5	.	.	TRBV27	TGTGCCAGCAGTTTATCGATCGGTCAGCCCCAGCATTTT	CASSLSIGQPQHF
TRBJ2-3	.	.	TRBV5-1	TGCGCCAGCAGCCCTAACAGGGACCGTCCGGATACGCAGTATTTT	CASSPNRDRPDTQYF
TRBJ2-3	.	TRBD2	TRBV11-2	TGTGCCAGCAGCTTAGGGGGGTCTAGCGGGAGGGCCCCCCCAGATACGCAGTATTTT	CASSLGGSSGRAPPDTQYF
TRBJ2-7	.	.	TRBV5-1	TGCGCCAGCAGCTTGGACCCCAGAGGGGAGCAGTACTTC	CASSLDPRGEQYF
TRBJ2-2	.	.	TRBV7-6	TGTGCCAGCAGCTTGGACTCAGGGGTTACCGGGGAGCTGTTTTTT	CASSLDSGVTGELFF
TRBJ2-3	.	.	TRBV9	TGTGCCAGCAGCGAAAACAGGGATTGGGACACAGATACGCAGTATTTT	CASSENRDWDTDTQYF
TRBJ2-2	once	.	TRBV4-1	TGCGCCAGCAGTCCCAACCCGAGCCCCCAAACCGGGGAGCTGTTTTTT	CASSPNPSPQTGELFF
TRBJ1-1	.	TRBD1	TRBV11-2	TGTGCCAGCAGCTTGCGGAGGACAGGGAGGGGGGATTACACTGAAGCTTTCTTT	CASSLRRTGRGDYTEAFF
TRBJ2-1	.	TRBD2	TRBV29-1	TGCAGCGTTGGCCCGGGACTAGCGGGGACCTACTCCTACAATGAGCAGTTCTTC	CSVGPGLAGTYSYNEQFF
TRBJ1-5	.	.	TRBV2	TGTGCCAGCAGGGTCAGGGGTTCTAGCAATCAGCCCCAGCATTTT	CASRVRGSSNQPQHF
TRBJ1-1	.	.	TRBV30	TGTGCCTCCAAACGGAACACTGAAGCTTTCTTT	CASKRNTEAFF
TRBJ2-7	.	.	TRBV5-4	TGTGCCAGCAGCTCCCCTCCGAAGCGGTCCGAGCAGTACTTC	CASSSPPKRSEQYF
TRBJ2-7	.	TRBD1	TRBV2	TGTGCCTCCGAGCCGGGACAGGGGGTAAACGAGCAGTACTTC	CASEPGQGVNEQYF
TRBJ2-7	.	.	TRBV5-4	TGTGCCAGCAGCTTGGGAGGGGTCGAGCAGTACTTC	CASSLGGVEQYF
TRBJ2-2	.	.	TRBV13	TGTGCCAGCAGCTTGAGGCCAGTTGAGGCCGGGGAGCTGTTTTTT	CASSLRPVEAGELFF
TRBJ2-4	.	.	TRBV4-1	TGCGCCAGCAGCCAAGAGACTGGAGTAGCGAGAAACATTCAGTACTTC	CASSQETGVARNIQYF
TRBJ1-4	.	.	TRBV7-9	TGTGCCAGCAGCTTAGTGGTGGGCAGGATAACTAATGAAAAACTGTTTTTT	CASSLVVGRITNEKLFF
TRBJ2-2	.	TRBD1	TRBV19	TGTGCCAGTAGTATAGATCTAACAGGGGGTAGCACCGGGGAGCTGTTTTTT	CASSIDLTGGSTGELFF
TRBJ2-7	.	TRBD1	TRBV9	TGTGCCAGCAGCCCCCGGACAGGGGAGGAGCAGTACTTC	CASSPRTGEEQYF
TRBJ2-7	.	.	TRBV19	TGTGCCAGTAGAGAAGGGCTCTCCTACGAGCAGTACTTC	CASREGLSYEQYF
TRBJ2-7	.	.	TRBV12-5	TGTGCTAGTGGTTTGGGACTAGGTGGCTACGAGCAGTACTTC	CASGLGLGGYEQYF
TRBJ1-5	.	.	TRBV28	TGTGCCACGAAGATGGTTGATAGCAATCAGCCCCAGCATTTT	CATKMVDSNQPQHF
TRBJ1-4	.	.	TRBV5-1	TGCGCCAGCAGCTTGGAGGGGTCAACTAATGAAAAACTGTTTTTT	CASSLEGSTNEKLFF
TRBJ2-7	.	.	TRBV6-1	TGTGCCAGCAGCGAGGCGGGCTACGAGCAGTACTTC	CASSEAGYEQYF
TRBJ1-1	.	.	TRBV30	TGTGCCTGGAGTGGGCAATCTGAAGCTTTCTTT	CAWSGQSEAFF
TRBJ1-1	once	.	TRBV27	TGTGCCAGCAGGCTTCTCGGGGCTGAAGCTTTCTTT	CASRLLGAEAFF
TRBJ2-2	.	.	TRBV28	TGTGCCAGCAGTCCGCATAGTCCCGCCGGGGAGCTGTTTTTT	CASSPHSPAGELFF
TRBJ1-5	.	.	TRBV27	TGTGCCAGCAGTTCAGGATATAGCAATCAGCCCCAGCATTTT	CASSSGYSNQPQHF
TRBJ2-6	.	TRBD2	TRBV29-1	TGCAGCGTTTTGGCGGGAGACTCCCCTGGGGCCAACGTCCTGACTTTC	CSVLAGDSPGANVLTF
TRBJ2-7	.	TRBD1	TRBV4-1	TGCGCCAGCAGCCTTTCCGGGACAGGGGTCGACGAGCAGTACTTC	CASSLSGTGVDEQYF
TRBJ2-7	.	.	TRBV6-6	TGTGCCAGCAGTAGGGGACAAGCCTACGAGCAGTACTTC	CASSRGQAYEQYF